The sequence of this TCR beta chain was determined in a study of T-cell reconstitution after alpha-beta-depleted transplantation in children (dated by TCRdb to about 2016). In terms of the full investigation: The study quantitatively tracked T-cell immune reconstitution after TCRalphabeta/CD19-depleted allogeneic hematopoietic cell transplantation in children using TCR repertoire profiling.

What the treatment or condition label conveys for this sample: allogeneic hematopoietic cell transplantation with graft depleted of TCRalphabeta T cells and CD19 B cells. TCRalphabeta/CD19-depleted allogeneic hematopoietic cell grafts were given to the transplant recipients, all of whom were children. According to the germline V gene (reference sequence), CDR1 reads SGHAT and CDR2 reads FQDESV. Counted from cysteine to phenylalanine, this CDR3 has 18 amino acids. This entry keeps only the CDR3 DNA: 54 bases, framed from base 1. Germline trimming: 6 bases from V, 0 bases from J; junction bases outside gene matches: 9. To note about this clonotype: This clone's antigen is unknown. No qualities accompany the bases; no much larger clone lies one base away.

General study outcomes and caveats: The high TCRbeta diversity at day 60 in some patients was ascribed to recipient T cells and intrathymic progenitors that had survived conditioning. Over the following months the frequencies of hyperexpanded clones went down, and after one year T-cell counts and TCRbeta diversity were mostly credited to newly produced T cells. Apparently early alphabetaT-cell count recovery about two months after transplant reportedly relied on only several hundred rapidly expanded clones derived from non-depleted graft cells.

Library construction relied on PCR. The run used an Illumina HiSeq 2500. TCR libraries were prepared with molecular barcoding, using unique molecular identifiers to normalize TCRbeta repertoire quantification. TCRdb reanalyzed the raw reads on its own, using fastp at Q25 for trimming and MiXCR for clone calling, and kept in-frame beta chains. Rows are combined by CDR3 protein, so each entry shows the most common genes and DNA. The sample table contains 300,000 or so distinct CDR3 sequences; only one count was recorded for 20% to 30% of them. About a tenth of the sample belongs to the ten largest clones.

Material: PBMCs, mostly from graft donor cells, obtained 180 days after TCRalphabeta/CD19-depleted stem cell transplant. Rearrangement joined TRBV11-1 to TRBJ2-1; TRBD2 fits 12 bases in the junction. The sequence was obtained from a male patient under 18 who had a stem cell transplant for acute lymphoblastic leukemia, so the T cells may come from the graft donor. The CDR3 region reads CASRPGTSGFSSYNEQFF. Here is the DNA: TGTGCCAGCAGGCCCGGGACTAGCGGGTTCAGCTCCTACAATGAGCAGTTCTTC.